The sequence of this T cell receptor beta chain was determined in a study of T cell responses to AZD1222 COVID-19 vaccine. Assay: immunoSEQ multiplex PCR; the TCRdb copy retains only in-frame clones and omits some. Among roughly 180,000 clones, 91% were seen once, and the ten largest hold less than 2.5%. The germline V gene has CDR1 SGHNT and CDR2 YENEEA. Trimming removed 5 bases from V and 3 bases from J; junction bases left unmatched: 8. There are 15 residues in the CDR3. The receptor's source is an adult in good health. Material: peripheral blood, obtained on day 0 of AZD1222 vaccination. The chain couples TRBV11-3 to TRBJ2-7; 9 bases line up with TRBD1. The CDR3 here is CASSRRDRDCYEQYF. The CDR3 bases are TGTGCCAGCAGCCGCCGGGACAGGGACTGCTACGAGCAGTACTTC.